Sequencing of this T cell receptor beta chain was carried out in a study of identical twins. The study's findings and limits: Shared out-of-frame alpha sequences (those common to twins) showed excess low generation probability.

V dropped 0 bases and J dropped 0 bases, with 6 bases sitting between them. From germline, CDR1 is KGHSH and CDR2 LQKENI. This CDR3 has 15 amino acids. For this clonotype: What it recognizes is unknown.

Template switching introduced a universal primer site, and the cDNA bore unique molecular identifiers. TCRdb used MiXCR to reprocess the 5' RACE reads, holding one entry per CDR3 protein. The profile shows just under 650,000 distinct CDR3 sequences, less than 9% of them singletons. These data are also associated with another study on yellow fever vaccine responses in identical twins.

This sequence joins TRBV18 and TRBJ1-3; D unclear. The sequenced material came from PBMCs. This sequence was found in a woman under 30 in good health. This chain's CDR3 is CASSPPGFSGNTIYF. Written as DNA, the CDR3 is TGTGCCAGCTCACCACCAGGGTTCTCTGGAAACACCATATATTTT.